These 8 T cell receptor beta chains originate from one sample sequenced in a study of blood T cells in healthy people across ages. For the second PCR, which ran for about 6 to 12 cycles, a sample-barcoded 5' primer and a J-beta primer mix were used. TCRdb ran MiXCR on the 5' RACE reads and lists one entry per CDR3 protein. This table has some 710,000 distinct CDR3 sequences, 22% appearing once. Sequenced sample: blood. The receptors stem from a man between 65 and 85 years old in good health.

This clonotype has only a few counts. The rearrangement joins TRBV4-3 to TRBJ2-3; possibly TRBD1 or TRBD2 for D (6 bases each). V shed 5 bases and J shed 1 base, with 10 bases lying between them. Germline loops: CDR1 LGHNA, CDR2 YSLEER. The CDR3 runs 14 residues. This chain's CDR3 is CASSNRGGTDTQYF. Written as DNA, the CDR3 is TGCGCCAGCAGCAATAGGGGGGGCACAGATACGCAGTATTTT.

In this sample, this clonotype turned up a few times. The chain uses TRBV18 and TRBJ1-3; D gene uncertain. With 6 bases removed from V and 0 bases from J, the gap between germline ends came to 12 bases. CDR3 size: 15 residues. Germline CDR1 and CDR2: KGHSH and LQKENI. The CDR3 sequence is CASSPERLSGNTIYF. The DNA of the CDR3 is TGTGCCAGCTCGCCCGAGCGCCTCTCTGGAAACACCATATATTTT.

CDR3 bases: TGCGCCAGCAGCATAACTAGCTTAGGCACAGATACGCAGTATTTT. Translating it yields CASSITSLGTDTQYF. The gene calls are TRBV5-1 and TRBJ2-3; TRBD2 might be the D (6 bases). CDR3 length: 15 amino acids. V was pared by 4 bases and J by 1 base, with 13 bases between. Germline V CDR1 and CDR2: SGHRS, YFSETQ.

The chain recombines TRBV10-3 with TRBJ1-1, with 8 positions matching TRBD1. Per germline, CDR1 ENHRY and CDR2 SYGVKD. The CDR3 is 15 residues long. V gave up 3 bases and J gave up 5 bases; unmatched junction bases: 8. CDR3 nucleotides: TGTGCCATCAGTGACACGACAGGGGCGGGAACTGAAGCTTTCTTT. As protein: CAISDTTGAGTEAFF.

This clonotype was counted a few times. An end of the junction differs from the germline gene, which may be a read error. The CDR3 region is CSARDRQGANEKLFF. CDR3 in DNA: TGCAGTGCTAGAGATAGACAGGGGGCTAACGAAAAACTGTTTTTT. The V call is TRBV20-1, the J call TRBJ1-4; the match to TRBD1 covers 10 bases. Germline lookup yields CDR1 DFQATT and CDR2 SNEGSKA (reference sequence). CDR3 length: 15 amino acids.

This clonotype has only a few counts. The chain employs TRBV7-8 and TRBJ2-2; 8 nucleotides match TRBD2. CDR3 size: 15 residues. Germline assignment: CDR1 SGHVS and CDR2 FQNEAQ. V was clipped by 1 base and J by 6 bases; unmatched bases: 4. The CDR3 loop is CASSLVSGTAGELFF. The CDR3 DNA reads TGTGCCAGCAGCTTAGTTAGCGGGACCGCCGGGGAGCTGTTTTTT.

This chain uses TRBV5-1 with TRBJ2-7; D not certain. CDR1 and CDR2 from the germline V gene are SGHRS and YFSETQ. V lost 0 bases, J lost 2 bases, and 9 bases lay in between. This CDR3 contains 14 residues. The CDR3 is CASSLGPETYEQYF. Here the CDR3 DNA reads TGCGCCAGCAGCTTGGGGCCAGAGACCTACGAGCAGTACTTC. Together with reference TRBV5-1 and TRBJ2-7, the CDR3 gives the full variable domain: KAGVTQTPRYLIKTRGQQVTLSCSPISGHRSVSWYQQTPGQGLQFLFEYFSETQRNKGNFPGRFSGRQFSNSRSEMNVSTLELGDSALYLCASSLGPETYEQYFGPGTRLTVT.

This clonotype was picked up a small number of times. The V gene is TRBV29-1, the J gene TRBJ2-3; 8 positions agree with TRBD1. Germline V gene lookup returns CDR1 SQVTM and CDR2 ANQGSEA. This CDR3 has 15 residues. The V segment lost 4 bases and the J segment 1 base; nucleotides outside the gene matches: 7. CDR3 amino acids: CSVGLTGGRTDTQYF. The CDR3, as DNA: TGCAGCGTTGGGCTAACAGGGGGACGCACAGATACGCAGTATTTT.